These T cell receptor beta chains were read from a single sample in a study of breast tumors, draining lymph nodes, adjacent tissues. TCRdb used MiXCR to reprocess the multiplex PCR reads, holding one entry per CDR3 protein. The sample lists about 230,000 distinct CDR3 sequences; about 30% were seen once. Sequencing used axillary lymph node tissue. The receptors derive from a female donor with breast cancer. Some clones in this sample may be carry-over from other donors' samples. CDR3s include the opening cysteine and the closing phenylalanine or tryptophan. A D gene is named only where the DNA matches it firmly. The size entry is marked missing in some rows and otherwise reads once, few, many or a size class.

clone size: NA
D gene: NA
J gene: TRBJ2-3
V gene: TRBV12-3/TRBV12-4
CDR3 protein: CATSRFGQEDTQYF
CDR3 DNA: TGTGCCACCAGTCGTTTTGGCCAGGAGGATACGCAGTATTTT

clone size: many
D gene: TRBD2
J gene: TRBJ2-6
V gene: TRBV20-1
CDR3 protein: CSARRSGRAYGANVLTF
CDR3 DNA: TGCAGTGCTAGGCGAAGCGGGAGGGCCTATGGGGCCAACGTCCTGACTTTC

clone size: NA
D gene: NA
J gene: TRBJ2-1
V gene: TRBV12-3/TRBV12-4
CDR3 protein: CAERYNEQFF
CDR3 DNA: TGTGCCGAGAGATACAATGAGCAGTTCTTC

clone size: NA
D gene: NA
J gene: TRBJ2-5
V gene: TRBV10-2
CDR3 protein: CARRGGETQYF
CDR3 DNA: TGCGCCAGGCGGGGCGGAGAGACCCAGTACTTC

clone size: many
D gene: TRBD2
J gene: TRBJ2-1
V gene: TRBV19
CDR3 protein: CASSSPGTSMYEQFF
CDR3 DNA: TGTGCCAGTAGCTCCCCCGGGACTAGTATGTATGAGCAGTTCTTC

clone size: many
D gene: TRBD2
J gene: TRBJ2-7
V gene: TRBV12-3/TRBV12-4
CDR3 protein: CASTEGGGRASHEQYF
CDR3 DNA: TGTGCCAGCACCGAAGGAGGCGGGAGGGCCTCCCACGAGCAGTACTTC

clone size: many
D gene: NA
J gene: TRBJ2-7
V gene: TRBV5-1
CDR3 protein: CASSLSHLREQYF
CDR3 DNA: TGCGCCAGCAGCTTAAGTCATCTCCGAGAGCAGTACTTC

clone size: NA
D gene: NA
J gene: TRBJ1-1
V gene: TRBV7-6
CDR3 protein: CAGGLDFGAEAFF
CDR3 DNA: TGTGCCGGCGGCTTAGACTTTGGCGCTGAAGCTTTCTTT

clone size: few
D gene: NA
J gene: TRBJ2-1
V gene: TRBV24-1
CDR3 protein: CATSVDYNEQFF
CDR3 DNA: TGTGCCACCAGTGTGGACTACAATGAGCAGTTCTTC

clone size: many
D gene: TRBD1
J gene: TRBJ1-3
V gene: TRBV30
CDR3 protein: CAWTFGTGQGNTIYF
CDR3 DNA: TGTGCCTGGACCTTCGGGACAGGGCAAGGAAACACCATATATTTT

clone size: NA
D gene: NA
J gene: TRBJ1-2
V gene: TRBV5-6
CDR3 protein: CASSLVLRGYTF
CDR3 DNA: TGTGCCAGCAGCTTGGTGCTTCGTGGCTACACCTTC

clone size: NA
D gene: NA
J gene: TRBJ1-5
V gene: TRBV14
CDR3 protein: CASSQDAGWDRHLDVLRAGHQHF
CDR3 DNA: NA

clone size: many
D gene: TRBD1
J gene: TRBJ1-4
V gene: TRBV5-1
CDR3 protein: CASSPTGGSSEKLFF
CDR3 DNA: TGCGCCAGCAGTCCTACAGGGGGTTCAAGTGAAAAACTGTTTTTT

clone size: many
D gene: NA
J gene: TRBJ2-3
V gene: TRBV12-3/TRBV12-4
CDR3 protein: CASSTRRLADTQYF
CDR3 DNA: TGTGCCAGCAGTACTCGTCGGCTGGCGGATACGCAGTATTTT

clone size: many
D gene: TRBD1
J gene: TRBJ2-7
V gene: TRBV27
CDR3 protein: CASRPGTVSSYEQYF
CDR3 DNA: TGTGCCAGCAGACCCGGGACAGTGAGCTCCTACGAGCAGTACTTC

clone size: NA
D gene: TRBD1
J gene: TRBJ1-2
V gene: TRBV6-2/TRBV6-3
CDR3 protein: CASSHSGGQASGYTF
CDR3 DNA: TGTGCCAGCAGTCACTCCGGGGGACAGGCGAGTGGCTACACCTTC

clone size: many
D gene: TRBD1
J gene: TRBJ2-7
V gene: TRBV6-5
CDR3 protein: CASSYQQGPYRQYF
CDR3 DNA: TGTGCCAGCAGTTACCAACAGGGGCCCTACCGGCAGTACTTC

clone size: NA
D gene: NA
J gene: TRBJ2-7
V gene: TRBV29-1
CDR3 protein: CSVADRSYEQYF
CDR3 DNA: TGCAGCGTGGCAGACAGGTCCTACGAGCAGTACTTC

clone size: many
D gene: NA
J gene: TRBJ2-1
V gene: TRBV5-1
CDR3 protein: CASSWATSSYNEQFF
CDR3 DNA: TGCGCCAGCAGCTGGGCTACCAGCTCCTACAATGAGCAGTTCTTC

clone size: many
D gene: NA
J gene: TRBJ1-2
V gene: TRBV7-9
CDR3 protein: CASSLGDGRGYTF
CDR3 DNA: TGTGCCAGCAGCTTAGGGGACGGCCGGGGCTACACCTTC

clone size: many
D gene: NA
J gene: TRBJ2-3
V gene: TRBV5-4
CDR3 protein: CASSMGANTQYF
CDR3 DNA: TGTGCCAGCTCCATGGGGGCAAATACGCAGTATTTT

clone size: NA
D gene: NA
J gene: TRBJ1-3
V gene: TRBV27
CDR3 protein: CAGEELWKHHIF
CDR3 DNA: TGTGCCGGGGAGGAACTCTGGAAACACCATATATTT

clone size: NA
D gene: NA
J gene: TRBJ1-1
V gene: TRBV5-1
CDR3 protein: CASRRGSGEGEAFF
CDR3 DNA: TGCGCCAGCAGACGAGGAAGCGGAGAGGGGGAAGCTTTCTTT

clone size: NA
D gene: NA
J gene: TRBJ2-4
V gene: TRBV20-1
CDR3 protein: CSARDNYLAKNIQYF
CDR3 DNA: TGCAGTGCTAGAGATAACTACTTAGCCAAAAACATTCAGTACTTC

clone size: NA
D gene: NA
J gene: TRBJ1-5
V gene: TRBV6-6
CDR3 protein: CASRQTGFQSAQHF
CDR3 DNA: TGTGCCAGCAGACAAACAGGTTTTCAATCAGCCCAGCATTTT

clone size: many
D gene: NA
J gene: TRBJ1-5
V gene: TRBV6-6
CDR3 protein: CASTRWGNQPQHF
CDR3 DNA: TGTGCCAGCACCCGGTGGGGGAATCAGCCCCAGCATTTT

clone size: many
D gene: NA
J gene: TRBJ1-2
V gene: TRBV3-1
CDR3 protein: CASSHNNHYGYTF
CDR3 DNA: TGTGCCAGCAGCCATAACAACCACTATGGCTACACCTTC

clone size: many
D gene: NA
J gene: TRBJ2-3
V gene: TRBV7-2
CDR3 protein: CASKQSRRVLSTDTQYF
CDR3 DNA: TGTGCCAGCAAACAAAGTCGGCGGGTTCTCAGCACAGATACGCAGTATTTT

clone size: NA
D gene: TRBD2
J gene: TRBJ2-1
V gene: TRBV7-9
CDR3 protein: CASSGSTSGIYNEQFF
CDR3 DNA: TGTGCCAGCAGCGGTTCGACTAGCGGGATCTACAATGAGCAGTTCTTC

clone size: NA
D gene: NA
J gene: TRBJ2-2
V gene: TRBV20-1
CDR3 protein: CSASPWPEGELFF
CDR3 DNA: TGCAGTGCTAGTCCCTGGCCGGAGGGCGAGCTGTTTTTT

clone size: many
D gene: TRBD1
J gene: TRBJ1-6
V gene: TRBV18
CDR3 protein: CASSTLQGDNSPLHF
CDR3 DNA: TGTGCCAGCTCAACACTACAGGGGGACAATTCACCCCTCCACTTT

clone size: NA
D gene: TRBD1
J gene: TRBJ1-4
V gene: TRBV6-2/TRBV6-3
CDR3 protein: CASKGTDQGANEKLFF
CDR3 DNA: TGTGCCAGCAAAGGGACCGACCAGGGGGCTAATGAAAAACTGTTTTTT

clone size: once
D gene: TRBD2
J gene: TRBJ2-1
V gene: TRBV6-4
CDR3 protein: CASSTATSGTRTGEQFF
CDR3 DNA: TGTGCCAGCAGTACCGCAACTAGCGGGACCCGCACCGGTGAGCAGTTCTTC

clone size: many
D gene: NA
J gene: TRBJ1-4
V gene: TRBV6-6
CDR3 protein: CASRNDRNFEKLFF
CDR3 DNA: TGTGCCAGCCGAAACGACAGGAATTTTGAAAAACTGTTTTTT

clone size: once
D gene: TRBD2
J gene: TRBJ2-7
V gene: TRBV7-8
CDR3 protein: CASSLDSGRVQYF
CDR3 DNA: TGTGCCAGCAGCTTGGATAGCGGGAGGGTGCAGTACTTC

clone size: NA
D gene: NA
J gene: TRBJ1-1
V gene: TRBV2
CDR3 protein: CASSQWGDAFF
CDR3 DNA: TGTGCCAGCAGCCAGTGGGGGGACGCTTTCTTT

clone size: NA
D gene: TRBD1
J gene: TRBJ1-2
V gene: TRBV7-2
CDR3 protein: CASSINGAGGYGYTF
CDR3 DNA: TGTGCCAGCAGCATAAACGGGGCAGGGGGCTATGGCTACACCTTC

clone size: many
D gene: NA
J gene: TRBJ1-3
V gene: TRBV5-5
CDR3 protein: CASSLPSGNTIYF
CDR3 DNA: TGTGCCAGCAGCTTACCTTCTGGAAACACCATATATTTT

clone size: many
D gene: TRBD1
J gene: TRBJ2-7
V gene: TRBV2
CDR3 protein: CASSDWTGGQDEQYF
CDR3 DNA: TGTGCCAGCAGTGACTGGACAGGGGGTCAGGACGAGCAGTACTTC

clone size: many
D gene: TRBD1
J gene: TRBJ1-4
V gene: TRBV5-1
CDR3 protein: CASSLDGQGAEKLFF
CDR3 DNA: TGCGCCAGCAGCTTGGACGGACAGGGGGCTGAAAAACTGTTTTTT

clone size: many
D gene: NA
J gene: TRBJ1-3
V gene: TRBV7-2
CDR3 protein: CASSLVAGSLVSGNTIYF
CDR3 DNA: TGTGCCAGCAGCTTAGTGGCCGGTTCCCTAGTCTCTGGAAACACCATATATTTT

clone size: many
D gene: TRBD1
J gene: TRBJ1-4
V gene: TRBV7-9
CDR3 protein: CASKGGGTGNEKLFF
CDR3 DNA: TGTGCCAGCAAAGGTGGGGGGACAGGGAATGAAAAACTGTTTTTT

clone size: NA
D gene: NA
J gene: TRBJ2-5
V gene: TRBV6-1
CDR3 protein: CASSSLVGGFETQYF
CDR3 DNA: TGTGCCAGCAGCTCGTTGGTAGGGGGTTTTGAGACCCAGTACTTC

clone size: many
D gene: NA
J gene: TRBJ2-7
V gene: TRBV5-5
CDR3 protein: CASSLSGGVSYEQYF
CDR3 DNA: TGTGCCAGCAGCTTGTCTGGGGGAGTCTCCTACGAGCAGTACTTC

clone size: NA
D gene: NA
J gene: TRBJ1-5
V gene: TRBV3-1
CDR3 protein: CASSQGAANQPQHF
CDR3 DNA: TGTGCCAGCAGCCAGGGGGCCGCCAATCAGCCCCAGCATTTT

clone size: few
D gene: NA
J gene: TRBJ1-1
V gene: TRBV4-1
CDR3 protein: CASSQGAVWLNTEAFF
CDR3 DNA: TGCGCCAGCAGTCAAGGGGCAGTTTGGTTGAACACTGAAGCTTTCTTT

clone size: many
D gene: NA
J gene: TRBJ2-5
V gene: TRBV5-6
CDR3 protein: CASSSPREPQETQYF
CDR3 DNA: TGTGCCAGCAGCTCACCTCGGGAGCCACAAGAGACCCAGTACTTC

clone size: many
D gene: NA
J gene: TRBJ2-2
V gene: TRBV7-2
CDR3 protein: CASSLDSLGTGELFF
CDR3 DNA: TGTGCCAGCAGCTTAGACTCGCTAGGTACCGGGGAGCTGTTTTTT

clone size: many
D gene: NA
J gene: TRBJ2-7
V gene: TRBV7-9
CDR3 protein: CASSPGQYYEQYF
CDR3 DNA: TGTGCCAGCAGCCCCGGACAGTACTACGAGCAGTACTTC

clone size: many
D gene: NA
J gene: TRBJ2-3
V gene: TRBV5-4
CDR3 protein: CASQGGRRYTDTQYF
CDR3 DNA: TGTGCCTCGCAAGGCGGCAGACGTTACACAGATACGCAGTATTTT

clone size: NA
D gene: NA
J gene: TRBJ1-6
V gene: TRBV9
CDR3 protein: CASSGSNSPLHF
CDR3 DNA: TGTGCCAGCAGCGGCAGCAATTCACCCCTCCACTTT

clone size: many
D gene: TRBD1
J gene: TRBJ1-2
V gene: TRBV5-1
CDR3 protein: CASSLDGTESYGYTF
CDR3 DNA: TGCGCCAGCAGCTTGGACGGGACAGAAAGTTATGGCTACACCTTC

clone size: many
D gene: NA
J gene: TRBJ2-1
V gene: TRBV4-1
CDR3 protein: CASSQDRSGAPGYNEQFF
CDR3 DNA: TGCGCCAGCAGCCAAGACAGGAGCGGCGCACCGGGCTACAATGAGCAGTTCTTC

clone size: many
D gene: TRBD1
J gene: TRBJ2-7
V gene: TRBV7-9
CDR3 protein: CASSSRDRGRDEQYF
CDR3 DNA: TGTGCCAGCAGCTCCCGGGACAGGGGAAGAGACGAGCAGTACTTC

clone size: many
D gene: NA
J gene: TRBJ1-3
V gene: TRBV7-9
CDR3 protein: CASSLRPLGNTIYF
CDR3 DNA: TGTGCCAGCAGCCTCAGACCTCTTGGAAACACCATATATTTT

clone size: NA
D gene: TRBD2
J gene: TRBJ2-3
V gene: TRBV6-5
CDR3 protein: CASSYSGAQGGTDTQYF
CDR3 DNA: TGTGCCAGCAGTTACAGCGGGGCCCAGGGAGGCACAGATACGCAGTATTTT

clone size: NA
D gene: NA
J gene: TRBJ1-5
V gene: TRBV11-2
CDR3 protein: CASSSQGTSANEQPQHF
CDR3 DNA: TGTGCCAGCAGCTCTCAAGGGACTAGCGCAAATGAGCAGCCCCAGCATTTT

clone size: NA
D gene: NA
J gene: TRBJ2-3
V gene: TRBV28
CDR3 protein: CASSLSLGRLHGDTQYF
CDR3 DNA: TGTGCCAGCAGTTTATCGCTGGGCAGGTTACACGGGGATACGCAGTATTTT

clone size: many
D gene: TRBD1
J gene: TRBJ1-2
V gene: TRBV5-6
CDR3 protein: CASGPGRQGDYGYTF
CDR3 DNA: TGTGCCAGCGGACCTGGAAGACAGGGAGACTATGGCTACACCTTC

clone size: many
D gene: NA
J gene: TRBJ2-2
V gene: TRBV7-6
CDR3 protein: CASSRYNTGELFF
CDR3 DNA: TGTGCCAGCAGCCGCTACAACACCGGGGAGCTGTTTTTT